The 21 T cell receptor beta chains given below trace back to one sample, sequenced in a study of tissue T cells after allogeneic stem cell transplantation. Sequencing used immunoSEQ multiplex PCR; TCRdb keeps in-frame clones, though not all of them. Of fewer than 30,000 clones in the sample, about 85% were seen once. The sequenced sample was blood, obtained before transplantation. These TCRs come from a woman between 18 and 50 years old who later had graft-versus-host disease after an allogeneic stem cell transplant.

Concerning this clone itself: Different DNA sequences within this sample yield the same CDR3. V is TRBV7-2 and J is TRBJ1-5; D is possibly TRBD1 (6 bases). CDR3 length: 17 residues. V was shortened by 0 bases and J by 7 bases, with 19 bases between the two germline ends. CDR1 is SGHTA, CDR2 FQGNSA, per germline. CDR3 sequence: CASSLAFGGAGQQPQHF. DNA for the CDR3: TGTGCCAGCAGCTTAGCTTTTGGGGGGGCGGGGCAACAGCCCCAGCATTTT.

The chain links TRBV25-1 to TRBJ2-7; TRBD1 matches 8 bases. CDR1 MGHDK and CDR2 SYGVNS come from the germline V gene. Trimming took 6 bases from V and 0 from J; bases not matched to a gene: 4. This CDR3 has 14 amino acids. Here the CDR3 reads CASSLTGGSYEQYF. Here the CDR3 DNA reads TGTGCCAGCAGCCTTACAGGGGGCTCCTACGAGCAGTACTTC.

This clone was picked up a small number of times. The rearrangement joins TRBV4-1 to TRBJ1-5; 8 bases agree with TRBD1. V lost 2 bases to trimming and J lost 5 bases; unmatched junction nucleotides: 5. The CDR3 runs 15 residues. CDR1 and CDR2 (germline): MGHRA, YSYEKL. CDR3 sequence (DNA): TGCGCCAGCAGCCAAATGACAGGGGATTATCAGCCCCAGCATTTT. As protein: CASSQMTGDYQPQHF.

The chain couples TRBV7-2 to TRBJ1-1; D is possibly TRBD1 (5 bases). With 6 bases removed from V and 1 base from J, the gap between germline ends came to 9 bases. This CDR3 is built from 13 residues. Germline V gene lookup returns CDR1 SGHTA and CDR2 FQGNSA. The CDR3 DNA reads as TGTGCCAGCAGATACCAGGGGAACACTGAAGCTTTCTTT. As protein: CASRYQGNTEAFF. The variable domain in full, with the rest retrieved from reference TRBV7-2 and TRBJ1-1, is GAGVSQSPSNKVTEKGKDVELRCDPISGHTALYWYRQSLGQGLEFLIYFQGNSAPDKSGLPSDRFSAERTGGSVSTLTIQRTQQEDSAVYLCASRYQGNTEAFFGQGTRLTVV.

The chain joins TRBV5-4 to TRBJ1-1; no definite D call. This CDR3 has 13 residues. Germline V CDR1 and CDR2: SGHNT, YYREEE (reference sequence). Trimming shortened V by 1 base and J by 4 bases, and 8 bases separated the two germline ends. CDR3 sequence (DNA): TGTGCCAGCAGCTTGAAGGGCAGCACTGAAGCTTTCTTT. Its translation is CASSLKGSTEAFF. The full variable domain, completed using reference TRBV5-4 and TRBJ1-1, is ETGVTQSPTHLIKTRGQQVTLRCSSQSGHNTVSWYQQALGQGPQFIFQYYREEENGRGNFPPRFSGLQFPNYSSELNVNALELDDSALYLCASSLKGSTEAFFGQGTRLTVV.

This sequence joins TRBV5-8 and TRBJ2-7; possible D gene TRBD1, 6 bases. V was trimmed by 5 bases and J by 6 bases, leaving 15 bases between them. Germline V lookup: CDR1 SGHTS, CDR2 YDEGEE. CDR3 length: 13 amino acids. CDR3 sequence: CASSSGVRREQYF. CDR3 nucleotide sequence: TGTGCCAGCAGTTCAGGGGTCCGGCGCGAGCAGTACTTC. Drawing the rest from reference TRBV5-8 and TRBJ2-7, the complete variable domain is EAGVTQSPTHLIKTRGQQATLRCSPISGHTSVYWYQQALGLGLQFLLWYDEGEERNRGNFPPRFSGRQFPNYSSELNVNALELEDSALYLCASSSGVRREQYFGPGTRLTVT.

The V gene is TRBV2, the J gene TRBJ2-3; TRBD2 aligns across 9 bases. Trimming removed 4 bases from V and 1 base from J; junction bases left unmatched: 3. The germline gives CDR1 SNHLY, CDR2 FYNNEI. The CDR3 covers 15 residues. DNA for the CDR3: TGTGCCAGCAGTGTCCAGCGGGGGGGCACAGATACGCAGTATTTT. Its protein is CASSVQRGGTDTQYF.

The rearrangement uses TRBV6-2 or TRBV6-3 and TRBJ2-1, with D perhaps TRBD1 (6 bases). Trimming removed 0 bases from V and 6 bases from J, with 12 bases in between. Germline V gives CDR1 MNHEY, CDR2 SVGEGT. The CDR3 runs 15 residues. The CDR3 spells CASSYSAGEPNEQFF. CDR3 in DNA: TGTGCCAGCAGTTACTCGGCAGGGGAACCCAATGAGCAGTTCTTC.

The chain couples TRBV12-3 or TRBV12-4 to TRBJ2-7, with TRBD2 matching 7 bases. The trim removed 5 bases at V and 4 bases at J, leaving 5 bases unmatched. This CDR3 is built from 13 residues. The CDR3 protein is CASSRAAGYEQYF. The CDR3, as DNA: TGTGCCAGCAGTAGGGCAGCGGGATACGAGCAGTACTTC.

This chain links TRBV7-9 with TRBJ2-7; 7 positions agree with TRBD1. The CDR3 extends over 14 amino acids. J lost 1 base, V lost 5 bases, and 5 bases had no gene match. In germline, CDR1 is SEHNR, CDR2 FQNEAQ (reference sequence). The CDR3 here is CASSDRDSSYEQYF. The CDR3 DNA reads as TGTGCCAGCAGCGACCGGGACAGTTCCTACGAGCAGTACTTC.

The CDR3 DNA reads as TGTGCCATCAGTGAGTCGATTGGGACCTCCTACGAGCAGTACTTC. This codes for CAISESIGTSYEQYF. J is TRBJ2-7 and V is TRBV10-3; the D call may be TRBD1 or TRBD2 (5 bases each). Per germline, CDR1 ENHRY and CDR2 SYGVKD. The CDR3 runs to 15 residues. Trimming took off 0 bases at V and 0 bases at J, with 9 bases between the two ends.

The V and J genes are TRBV19 and TRBJ2-7; D may be TRBD1 (6 bases). CDR3 size: 15 residues. Germline loops: CDR1 LNHDA, CDR2 SQIVND (reference sequence). The V end lost 3 bases, the J end lost 7 bases, and 19 bases lay between the germline ends. The CDR3 sequence is CASSIEQGIDGEQYF. The CDR3 nucleotides are TGTGCCAGTAGTATCGAACAGGGAATCGATGGGGAGCAGTACTTC.

The chain combines TRBV6-2 or TRBV6-3 with TRBJ2-7; D is unclear. The CDR3 consists of 12 residues. The V and J ends lost 6 bases and 2 bases respectively, with 8 bases between them. Germline-derived CDR1 and CDR2 are MNHEY and SVGEGT. As DNA, the CDR3 is TGTGCCAGCAGGCCTACTCCCTACGAGCAGTACTTC. Translating it yields CASRPTPYEQYF.

The rearrangement links TRBV18 to TRBJ2-7; D gene uncertain. Per the germline V gene, CDR1 is KGHSH and CDR2 is LQKENI. Trimming took 3 bases from V and 2 from J, leaving 5 bases between them. The CDR3 covers 12 residues. The CDR3 spells CASSPSTYEQYF. Here the CDR3 DNA reads TGTGCCAGCTCACCCTCCACCTACGAGCAGTACTTC.

CDR3 in DNA: TGTGCCAGCTCCCTGGCCGGGGACGGCAATTCACCCCTCCACTTT. It specifies CASSLAGDGNSPLHF. The rearrangement links TRBV18 to TRBJ1-6, with D maybe TRBD1 (5 bases). CDR1 is KGHSH and CDR2 is LQKENI in the germline V gene. With 6 bases removed from V and 7 bases from J, the gap between germline ends came to 16 bases. The CDR3 is 15 residues long.

This clone was found once. This rearrangement joins TRBV6-2 or TRBV6-3 to TRBJ2-7; D remains ambiguous. The CDR3 sequence is 15 residues long. Between the trimmed V and J ends, which lost 2 bases and 2 bases, there was a span of 13 bases. Germline V gene sequence: CDR1 MNHEY, CDR2 SVGEGT. The CDR3 nucleotides are TGTGCCAGCAGTTACGTGAGAGCTCCTCCCTACGAGCAGTACTTC. This gives the protein CASSYVRAPPYEQYF.

This chain links TRBV4-1 with TRBJ1-1, with D uncertain. V lost 0 bases, J lost 2 bases, and 10 bases lay in between. This CDR3 has 15 amino acids. The V gene's germline CDR1 is MGHRA and CDR2 YSYEKL. The DNA of the CDR3 is TGCGCCAGCAGCCAAGACATCGGCCGAAACACTGAAGCTTTCTTT. This gives the protein CASSQDIGRNTEAFF.

J is TRBJ1-6 and V is TRBV3-1 (or the pseudogene TRBV3-2); 8 bases map to TRBD1. With 0 bases clipped from V and 12 bases from J, the junction kept 10 bases outside the gene matches. Germline V gene sequence: CDR1 LGHDT, CDR2 YNNKEL (reference sequence). The CDR3 has 16 residues. The CDR3 sequence is CASSQEVGTGQQPLHF. CDR3 DNA sequence: TGTGCCAGCAGCCAAGAGGTAGGGACAGGACAACAACCCCTCCACTTT.

This clone was recorded a few times. The rearrangement uses TRBV7-8 and TRBJ2-7; D is possibly TRBD1 (6 bases). Trimming took off 5 bases at V and 4 bases at J, with 12 bases between the two ends. Germline-derived CDR1 and CDR2 are SGHVS and FQNEAQ. The CDR3 runs 13 residues. Here the CDR3 reads CASSTRQDYEQYF. The CDR3 bases are TGTGCCAGCAGCACCCGACAGGATTACGAGCAGTACTTC.

By share, this clone counts as medium-sized (0.01 to 0.1%). The chain uses TRBV27 and TRBJ1-2; D not resolved. The length of the CDR3 is 15 residues. Germline loops: CDR1 MNHEY, CDR2 SMNVEV (reference sequence). Trimming took 7 bases from V and 1 from J, leaving 16 bases between them. DNA of the CDR3: TGTGCCAGCAAACAAAAAGACAAACGTAACTATGGCTACACCTTC. Translation: CASKQKDKRNYGYTF.

The chain carries TRBV30 and TRBJ2-5; weak D call: TRBD2 (6 bases). Between the trimmed V and J ends, which lost 0 bases and 2 bases, there was a span of 10 bases. There are 14 residues in the CDR3. Germline values: CDR1 GTSNPN, CDR2 SVGIG (reference sequence). CDR3 region: CAWSVGGGQETQYF. CDR3 nucleotide sequence: TGTGCCTGGAGTGTCGGTGGGGGGCAAGAGACCCAGTACTTC.